This passage covers 13 T cell receptor beta chains from one sample sequenced in a study of control samples from healthy donors and cancer patients. TCRdb keeps only in-frame clones here, not all; method: immunoSEQ multiplex PCR. The table records 200,000 to 250,000 clones, roughly 94% of them present only once. The material sequenced was blood. These receptors all come from a man aged 45-65 years in good health.

V is TRBV2 and J is TRBJ1-4, with a possible D match to TRBD1 (5 bases). V was trimmed by 6 bases and J by 6 bases, leaving 14 bases between them. This CDR3 comprises 14 residues. The germline gives CDR1 SNHLY, CDR2 FYNNEI. This chain's CDR3 is CASSRDPRYEKLFF. For the CDR3, the DNA is TGTGCCAGCAGCCGGGACCCCCGCTATGAAAAACTGTTTTTT.

This chain links TRBV7-9 with TRBJ1-5, with no clear D. The CDR3 is 15 residues long. V shed 5 bases and J shed 2 bases, with 13 bases lying between them. Germline lookup yields CDR1 SEHNR and CDR2 FQNEAQ (reference sequence). CDR3 sequence: CASSAGPERNQPQHF. The CDR3, as DNA: TGTGCCAGCAGCGCCGGGCCTGAGCGCAATCAGCCCCAGCATTTT.

The gene calls are TRBV6-4 and TRBJ1-2, with D hard to call. Germline-derived CDR1 and CDR2 are MRHNA and SNTAGT. The CDR3 runs 12 residues. V was shortened by 2 bases and J by 7 bases, with 8 bases between the two germline ends. CDR3 bases: TGTGCCAGCAGTGACCCCCCCGGTGGCTACACCTTC. This sequence encodes CASSDPPGGYTF.

The chain couples TRBV5-1 to TRBJ1-5; 10 nucleotides line up with TRBD1. The CDR3 consists of 14 residues. Per germline, CDR1 SGHRS and CDR2 YFSETQ. With V trimmed by 4 bases and J by 11 bases, 9 bases remained unmatched. CDR3 coding DNA: TGCGCCAGCAGCGGTGGGACAGGGGCCGATACCCAGCATTTT. Translated: CASSGGTGADTQHF.

The V call is TRBV5-8, the J call TRBJ1-2, with 8 nucleotides matching TRBD1. The CDR3 runs 15 residues. CDR1 SGHTS and CDR2 YDEGEE come from the germline V gene. Trimming took 4 bases from V and 6 from J; bases not matched to a gene: 11. The CDR3 coding sequence is TGTGCCAGCAGCCTGAGACAGGGGTTTCAACATGGCTACACCTTC. Translation: CASSLRQGFQHGYTF.

This chain connects TRBV5-1 to TRBJ2-1; 9 positions match TRBD1. The CDR3 has 14 residues. Germline CDR1 is SGHRS and CDR2 is YFSETQ. Losses at the gene ends were 4 bases for V and 3 bases for J; bases not matched to a gene: 2. CDR3: CASSTGQGYNEQFF. CDR3 coding DNA: TGCGCCAGCAGCACGGGACAGGGCTACAATGAGCAGTTCTTC.

In DNA, the CDR3 is TGTGCCAGCAAGCGTGTCGGTACAGGGCTACGAACTAATGAAAAACTGTTTTTT. Residues: CASKRVGTGLRTNEKLFF. The chain uses TRBV28 and TRBJ1-4, with D possibly matching TRBD1 (6 bases). The CDR3 loop spans 18 amino acids. Trimming pared 7 bases from V and 1 base from J, leaving 22 bases between. Germline CDR1 MDHEN, CDR2 SYDVKM.

The chain recombines TRBV5-1 with TRBJ2-7; D perhaps matches TRBD2 (5 bases). Germline-derived CDR1 and CDR2 are SGHRS and YFSETQ. This CDR3 is built from 16 residues. Trimming shortened V by 4 bases and J by 5 bases, and 22 bases separated the two germline ends. Written as DNA, the CDR3 is TGCGCCAGCAGCGCCATGACATGGGGAGCGCGAGACGAGCAGTACTTC. It specifies CASSAMTWGARDEQYF. Together with reference TRBV5-1 and TRBJ2-7, the CDR3 gives the full variable domain: KAGVTQTPRYLIKTRGQQVTLSCSPISGHRSVSWYQQTPGQGLQFLFEYFSETQRNKGNFPGRFSGRQFSNSRSEMNVSTLELGDSALYLCASSAMTWGARDEQYFGPGTRLTVT.

The chain has TRBV6-5 and TRBJ2-7; perhaps TRBD1 as D (6 bases). Germline V lookup: CDR1 MNHEY, CDR2 SVGAGI. This CDR3 spans 14 amino acids. V lost 6 bases and J lost 2, with 14 bases in between. The CDR3 DNA reads TGTGCCAGCAGCCGACAGGTACTTACCTACGAGCAGTACTTC. It encodes CASSRQVLTYEQYF.

The chain combines TRBV11-2 with TRBJ2-1; D remains unclear. Germline loops: CDR1 SGHAT, CDR2 FQNNGV. CDR3 length equals 17 residues. Trimming took off 4 bases at V and 0 bases at J, with 16 bases between the two ends. This chain's CDR3 is CASSSYLTYRSYNEQFF. Written as DNA, the CDR3 is TGTGCCAGCAGCTCCTACCTAACCTACCGCTCCTACAATGAGCAGTTCTTC. Full variable domain (remainder filled in from reference TRBV11-2 and TRBJ2-1): EAGVAQSPRYKIIEKRQSVAFWCNPISGHATLYWYQQILGQGPKLLIQFQNNGVVDDSQLPKDRFSAERLKGVDSTLKIQPAKLEDSAVYLCASSSYLTYRSYNEQFFGPGTRLTVL.

The chain couples TRBV5-5 to TRBJ1-6; possibly TRBD1 for D (5 bases). The CDR3 is made up of 14 amino acids. Deletions cut 2 bases from V and 11 bases from J, with 14 bases between. Germline V gene lookup returns CDR1 SGHKS and CDR2 YYEKEE (reference sequence). The CDR3 loop reads CASSFVSGFAPLHF. CDR3 DNA sequence: TGTGCCAGCAGCTTTGTTTCAGGGTTCGCACCCCTCCACTTT. The full variable domain, rest sourced from reference TRBV5-5 and TRBJ1-6, is DAGVTQSPTHLIKTRGQQVTLRCSPISGHKSVSWYQQVLGQGPQFIFQYYEKEERGRGNFPDRFSARQFPNYSSELNVNALLLGDSALYLCASSFVSGFAPLHFGNGTRLTVT.

The sample holds one count of this clone. The CDR3 nucleotides are TGTGCCAGCAGTTTTCTAGCGGGGGCCGGCACAGATACGCAGTATTTT. Translated: CASSFLAGAGTDTQYF. V and J are TRBV27 and TRBJ2-3, with 10 bases matching TRBD2. The V gene's germline CDR1 is MNHEY and CDR2 SMNVEV (reference sequence). V lost 3 bases to trimming and J lost 1 base; unmatched junction nucleotides: 4. The CDR3 runs 16 residues.

This chain links TRBV7-9 with TRBJ2-5; possible D gene TRBD1, 6 bases. Germline assignment: CDR1 SEHNR and CDR2 FQNEAQ (reference sequence). The CDR3 covers 15 residues. V lost 1 base, J lost 5 bases, and 14 bases lay in between. This CDR3 reads CASSLGSQGTETQYF. As DNA, the CDR3 is TGTGCCAGCAGCTTAGGGTCACAGGGTACGGAGACCCAGTACTTC.